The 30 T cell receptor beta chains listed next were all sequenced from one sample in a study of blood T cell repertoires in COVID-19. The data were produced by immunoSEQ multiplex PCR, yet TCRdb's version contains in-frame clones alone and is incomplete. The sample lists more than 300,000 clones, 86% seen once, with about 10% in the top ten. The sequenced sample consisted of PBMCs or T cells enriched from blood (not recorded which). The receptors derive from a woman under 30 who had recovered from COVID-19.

The CDR3 DNA follows: TGTGCCAGCAGCTCGGCTGGGACAGCCCAAGAGACCCAGTACTTC. This translates into CASSSAGTAQETQYF. The chain couples TRBV9 to TRBJ2-5; 7 nucleotides line up with TRBD1. The CDR3 spans 15 residues. CDR1 is SGDLS, CDR2 YYNGEE, per germline. The junction had 7 bases not matched to a gene; V was cut back by 4 bases and J by 1 base.

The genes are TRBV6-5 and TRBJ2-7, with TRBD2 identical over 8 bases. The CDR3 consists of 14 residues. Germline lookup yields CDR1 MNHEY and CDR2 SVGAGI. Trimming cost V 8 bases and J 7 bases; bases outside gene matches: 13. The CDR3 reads CASQSIGGAGEQYF. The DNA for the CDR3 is TGTGCCAGCCAAAGCATCGGGGGGGCCGGAGAGCAGTACTTC.

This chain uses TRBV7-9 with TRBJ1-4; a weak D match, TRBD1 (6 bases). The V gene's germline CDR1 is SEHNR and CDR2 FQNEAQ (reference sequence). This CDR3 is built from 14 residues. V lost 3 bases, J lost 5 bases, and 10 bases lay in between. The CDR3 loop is CASSLGQGNEKLFF. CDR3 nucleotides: TGTGCCAGCAGCTTGGGGCAGGGGAATGAAAAACTGTTTTTT.

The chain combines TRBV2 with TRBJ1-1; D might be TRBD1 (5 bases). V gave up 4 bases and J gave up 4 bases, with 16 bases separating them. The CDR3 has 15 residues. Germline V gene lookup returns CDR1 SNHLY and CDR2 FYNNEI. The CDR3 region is CASSGVLRGFTEAFF. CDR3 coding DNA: TGTGCCAGCAGTGGGGTATTAAGGGGATTCACTGAAGCTTTCTTT.

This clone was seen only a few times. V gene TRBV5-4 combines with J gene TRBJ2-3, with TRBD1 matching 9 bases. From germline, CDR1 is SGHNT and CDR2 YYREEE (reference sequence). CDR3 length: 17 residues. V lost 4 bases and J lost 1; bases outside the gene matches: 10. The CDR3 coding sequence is TGTGCCAGCAGCCTGATGCACCGGGACAGGGGCACAGATACGCAGTATTTT. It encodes CASSLMHRDRGTDTQYF.

The CDR3 coding sequence is TGTGCCAGTAGTATAGACGGGATTCAGCCCCAGCATTTT. Residues: CASSIDGIQPQHF. The chain recombines TRBV19 with TRBJ1-5; no definite D call. The germline V gene encodes CDR1 LNHDA and CDR2 SQIVND (reference sequence). This CDR3 is 13 amino acids long. V shed 0 bases and J shed 6 bases, with 6 bases lying between them.

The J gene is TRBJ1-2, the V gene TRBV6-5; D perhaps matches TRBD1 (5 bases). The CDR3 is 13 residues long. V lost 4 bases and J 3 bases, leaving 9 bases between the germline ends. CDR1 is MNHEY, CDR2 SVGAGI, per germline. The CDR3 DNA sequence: TGTGCCAGCAGTTGGGGGGATTACTATGGCTACACCTTC. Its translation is CASSWGDYYGYTF.

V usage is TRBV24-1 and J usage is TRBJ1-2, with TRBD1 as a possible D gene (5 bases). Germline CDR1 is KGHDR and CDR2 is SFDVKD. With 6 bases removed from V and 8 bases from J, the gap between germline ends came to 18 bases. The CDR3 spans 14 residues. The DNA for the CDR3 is TGTGCCACCAGTACCCTATTGGAAGGGGAAGGCTACACCTTC. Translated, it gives CATSTLLEGEGYTF.

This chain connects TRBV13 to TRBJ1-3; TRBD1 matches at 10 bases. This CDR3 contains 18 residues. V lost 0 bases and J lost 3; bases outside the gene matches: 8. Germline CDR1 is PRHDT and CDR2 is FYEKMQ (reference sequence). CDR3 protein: CASSLGHSGQGRGNTIYF. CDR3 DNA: TGTGCCAGCAGCTTAGGTCACTCGGGACAGGGGCGTGGAAACACCATATATTTT. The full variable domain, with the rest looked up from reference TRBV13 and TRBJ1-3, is AAGVIQSPRHLIKEKRETATLKCYPIPRHDTVYWYQQGPGQDPQFLISFYEKMQSDKGSIPDRFSAQQFSDYHSELNMSSLELGDSALYFCASSLGHSGQGRGNTIYFGEGSWLTVV.

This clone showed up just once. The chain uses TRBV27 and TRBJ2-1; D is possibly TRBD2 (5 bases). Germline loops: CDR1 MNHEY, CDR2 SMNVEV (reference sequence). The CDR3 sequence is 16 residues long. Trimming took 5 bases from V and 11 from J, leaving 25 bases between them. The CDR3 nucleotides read TGTGCCAGCAGTCCCCCCCGAGGGCGGGTCCCGGTAAAGCAGTTCTTC. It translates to CASSPPRGRVPVKQFF.

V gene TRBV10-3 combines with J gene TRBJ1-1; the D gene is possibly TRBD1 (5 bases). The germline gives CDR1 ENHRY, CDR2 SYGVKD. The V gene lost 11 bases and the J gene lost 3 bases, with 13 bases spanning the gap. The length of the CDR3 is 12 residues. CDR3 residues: CASQGGDTEAFF. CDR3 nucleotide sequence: TGTGCCTCCCAAGGAGGGGACACTGAAGCTTTCTTT.

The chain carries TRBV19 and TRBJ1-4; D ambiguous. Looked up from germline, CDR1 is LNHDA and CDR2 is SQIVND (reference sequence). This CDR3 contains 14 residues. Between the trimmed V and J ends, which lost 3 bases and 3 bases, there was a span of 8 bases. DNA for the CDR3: TGTGCCAGTAGTATTTGGGGAGCTAATGAAAAACTGTTTTTT. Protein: CASSIWGANEKLFF. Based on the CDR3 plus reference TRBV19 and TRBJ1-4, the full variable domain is DGGITQSPKYLFRKEGQNVTLSCEQNLNHDAMYWYRQDPGQGLRLIYYSQIVNDFQKGDIAEGYSVSREKKESFPLTVTSAQKNPTAFYLCASSIWGANEKLFFGSGTQLSVL.

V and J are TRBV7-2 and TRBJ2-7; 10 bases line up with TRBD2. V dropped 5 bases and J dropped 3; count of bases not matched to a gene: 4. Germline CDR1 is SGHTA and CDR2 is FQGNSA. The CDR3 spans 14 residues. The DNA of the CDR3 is TGTGCCAGCAGCCCTGCTAGCGGGAGCTACGAGCAGTACTTC. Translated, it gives CASSPASGSYEQYF.

CDR3 in amino acids: CASSLAGQGGYEQFF. Here the CDR3 DNA reads TGCGCCAGCAGCTTGGCGGGACAGGGTGGGTATGAGCAGTTCTTC. The chain recombines TRBV5-1 with TRBJ2-1; 9 nucleotides line up with TRBD1. The germline V gene has CDR1 SGHRS and CDR2 YFSETQ. V was clipped by 0 bases and J by 8 bases; unmatched bases: 6. The CDR3 loop spans 15 amino acids.

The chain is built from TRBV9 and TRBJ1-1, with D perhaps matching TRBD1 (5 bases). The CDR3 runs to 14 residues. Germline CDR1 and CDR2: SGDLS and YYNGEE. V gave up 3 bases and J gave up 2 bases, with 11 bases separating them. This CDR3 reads CASSGTDRNTEAFF. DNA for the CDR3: TGTGCCAGCAGCGGAACTGACAGAAACACTGAAGCTTTCTTT. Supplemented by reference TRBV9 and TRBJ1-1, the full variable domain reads DSGVTQTPKHLITATGQRVTLRCSPRSGDLSVYWYQQSLDQGLQFLIQYYNGEERAKGNILERFSAQQFPDLHSELNLSSLELGDSALYFCASSGTDRNTEAFFGQGTRLTVV.

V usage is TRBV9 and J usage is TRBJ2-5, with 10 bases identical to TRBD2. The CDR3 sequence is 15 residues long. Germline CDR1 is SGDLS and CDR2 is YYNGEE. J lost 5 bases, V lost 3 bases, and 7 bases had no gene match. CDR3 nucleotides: TGTGCCAGCAGCGCTGGAGCGGGGGGGCTTGAGACCCAGTACTTC. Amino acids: CASSAGAGGLETQYF.

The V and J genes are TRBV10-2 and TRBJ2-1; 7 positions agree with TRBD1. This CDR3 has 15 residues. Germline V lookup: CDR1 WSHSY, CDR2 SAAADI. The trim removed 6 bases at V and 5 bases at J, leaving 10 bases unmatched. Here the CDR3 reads CASRARGRFNNEQFF. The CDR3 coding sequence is TGCGCCAGCAGAGCTAGGGGGCGGTTTAACAATGAGCAGTTCTTC.

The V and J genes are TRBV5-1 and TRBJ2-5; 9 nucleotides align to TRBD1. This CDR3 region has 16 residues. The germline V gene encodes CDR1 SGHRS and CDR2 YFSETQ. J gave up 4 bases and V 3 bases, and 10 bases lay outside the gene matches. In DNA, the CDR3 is TGCGCCAGCAGCTCCGGGGCTACAGGGGGCGTAGAGACCCAGTACTTC. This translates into CASSSGATGGVETQYF.

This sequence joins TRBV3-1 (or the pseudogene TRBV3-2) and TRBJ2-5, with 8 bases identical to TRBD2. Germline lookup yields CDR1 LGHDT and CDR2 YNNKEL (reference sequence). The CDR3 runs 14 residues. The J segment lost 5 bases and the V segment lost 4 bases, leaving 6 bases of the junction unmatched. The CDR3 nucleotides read TGTGCCAGCAGCCCCTCTCCGGGAGGGGAGACCCAGTACTTC. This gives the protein CASSPSPGGETQYF.

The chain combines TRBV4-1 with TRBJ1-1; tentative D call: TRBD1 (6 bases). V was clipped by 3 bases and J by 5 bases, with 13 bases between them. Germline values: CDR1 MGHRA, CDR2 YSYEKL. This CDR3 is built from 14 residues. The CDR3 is CASSHNTGTTEAFF. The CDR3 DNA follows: TGCGCCAGCAGCCATAATACAGGGACGACTGAAGCTTTCTTT.

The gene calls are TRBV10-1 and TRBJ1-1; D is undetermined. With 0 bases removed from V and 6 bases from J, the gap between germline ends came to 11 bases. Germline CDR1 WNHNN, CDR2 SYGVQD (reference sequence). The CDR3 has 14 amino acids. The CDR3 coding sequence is TGCGCCAGCAGTGAGTCAAAAGGGAGCCCTGAAGCTTTCTTT. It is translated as CASSESKGSPEAFF.

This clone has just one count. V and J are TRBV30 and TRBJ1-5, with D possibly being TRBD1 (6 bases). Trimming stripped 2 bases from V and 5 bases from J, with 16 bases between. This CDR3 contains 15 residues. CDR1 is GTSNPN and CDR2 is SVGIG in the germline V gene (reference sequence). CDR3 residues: CAWSLSGGGDQPQHF. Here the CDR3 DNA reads TGTGCCTGGAGTCTTTCGGGGGGCGGGGATCAGCCCCAGCATTTT.

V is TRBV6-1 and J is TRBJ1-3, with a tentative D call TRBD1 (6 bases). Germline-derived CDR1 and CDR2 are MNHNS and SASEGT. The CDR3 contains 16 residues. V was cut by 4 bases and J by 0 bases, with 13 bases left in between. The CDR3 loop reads CASSAQQDSSGNTIYF. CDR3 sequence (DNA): TGTGCCAGCAGTGCCCAACAGGACAGCTCTGGAAACACCATATATTTT.

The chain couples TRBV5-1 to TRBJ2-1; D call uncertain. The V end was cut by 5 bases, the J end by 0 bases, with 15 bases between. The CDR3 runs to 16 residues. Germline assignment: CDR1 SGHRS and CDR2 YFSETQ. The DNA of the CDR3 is TGCGCCAGCAGGCCCGAGGCAATATCCTCCTACAATGAGCAGTTCTTC. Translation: CASRPEAISSYNEQFF.

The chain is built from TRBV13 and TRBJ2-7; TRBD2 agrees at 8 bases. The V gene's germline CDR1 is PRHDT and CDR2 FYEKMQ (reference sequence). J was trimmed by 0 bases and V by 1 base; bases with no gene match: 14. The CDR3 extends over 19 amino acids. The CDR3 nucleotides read TGTGCCAGCAGCTTAGCCCAGCCCACTAGCGGATCCCTCTCCTACGAGCAGTACTTC. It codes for CASSLAQPTSGSLSYEQYF.

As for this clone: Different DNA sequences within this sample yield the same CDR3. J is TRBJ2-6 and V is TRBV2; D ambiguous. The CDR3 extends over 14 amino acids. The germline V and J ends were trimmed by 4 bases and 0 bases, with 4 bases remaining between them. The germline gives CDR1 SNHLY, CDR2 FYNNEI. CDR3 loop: CASSVRSGANVLTF. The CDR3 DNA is TGTGCCAGCAGTGTGCGCTCTGGGGCCAACGTCCTGACTTTC.

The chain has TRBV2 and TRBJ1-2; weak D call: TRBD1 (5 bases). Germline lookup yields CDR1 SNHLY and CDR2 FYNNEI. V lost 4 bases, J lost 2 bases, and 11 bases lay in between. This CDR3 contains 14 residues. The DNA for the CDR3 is TGTGCCAGCAGTGGCAGCAGGGCAAACTATGGCTACACCTTC. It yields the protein CASSGSRANYGYTF. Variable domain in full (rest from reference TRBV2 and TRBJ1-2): EPEVTQTPSHQVTQMGQEVILRCVPISNHLYFYWYRQILGQKVEFLVSFYNNEISEKSEIFDDQFSVERPDGSNFTLKIRSTKLEDSAMYFCASSGSRANYGYTFGSGTRLTVV.

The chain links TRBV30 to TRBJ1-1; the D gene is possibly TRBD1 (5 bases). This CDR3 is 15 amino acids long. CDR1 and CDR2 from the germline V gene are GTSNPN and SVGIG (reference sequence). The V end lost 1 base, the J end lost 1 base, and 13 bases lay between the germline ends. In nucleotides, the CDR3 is TGTGCCTGGAGTGAGGGGATGGACAAGAACACTGAAGCTTTCTTT. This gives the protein CAWSEGMDKNTEAFF. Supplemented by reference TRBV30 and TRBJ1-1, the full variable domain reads SQTIHQWPATLVQPVGSPLSLECTVEGTSNPNLYWYRQAAGRGLQLLFYSVGIGQISSEVPQNLSASRPQDRQFILSSKKLLLSDSGFYLCAWSEGMDKNTEAFFGQGTRLTVV.

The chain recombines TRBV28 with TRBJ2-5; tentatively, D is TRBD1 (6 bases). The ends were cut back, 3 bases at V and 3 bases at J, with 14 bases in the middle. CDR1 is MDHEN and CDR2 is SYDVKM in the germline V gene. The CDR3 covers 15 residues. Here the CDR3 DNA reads TGTGCCAGCAGTTTCGTTGGGGGCCGGGAAGAGACCCAGTACTTC. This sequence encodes CASSFVGGREETQYF.

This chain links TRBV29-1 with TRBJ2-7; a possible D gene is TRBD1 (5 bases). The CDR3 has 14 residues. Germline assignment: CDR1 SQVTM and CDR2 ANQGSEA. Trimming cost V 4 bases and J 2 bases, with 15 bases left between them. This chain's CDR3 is CSVAQDSFPYEQYF. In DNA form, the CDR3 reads TGCAGCGTTGCCCAAGACAGTTTCCCCTACGAGCAGTACTTC.